This T cell receptor beta chain came from a study of T cells in Graves' hyperthyroidism and ophthalmopathy. Exclusion of patients followed from uncontrolled infection, other autoimmune disease, pregnancy or lactation. Germline V lookup: CDR1 SGHTA, CDR2 FQGNSA. V gave up 4 bases and J gave up 8 bases; unmatched junction bases: 8. CDR3 length: 15 residues. Amplified TCR beta CDR3 regions derived from RNA transcripts. During a first-round RT-PCR of the TCR CDR3, the HTBI primer set was used. TCRdb reprocessed the multiplex PCR reads with MiXCR, giving one entry per CDR3 protein. The sample carries 450,000 to 700,000 distinct CDR3 sequences, approximately 44% recorded once. In the case of this clonotype: The antigen is undetermined.

Study results and caveats: Ophthalmopathy got predicted by the model a median approximately six months before its onset.

The chain is built from TRBV7-2 and TRBJ1-6; 7 nucleotides match TRBD1. Sequencing was carried out using peripheral blood or thyroid tissue (not recorded which). The TCR comes from an adult woman with Graves' disease, either hyperthyroidism or ophthalmopathy (not recorded which). The CDR3 loop is CASSSRQGGDSPLHF. For the CDR3, the DNA is TGTGCCAGCAGCTCTCGACAGGGCGGGGATTCACCCCTCCACTTT.